These 28 T cell receptor beta chains were sequenced from one sample in a study of spatial heterogeneity in lung cancer. The time point: blood at routine non-recurrence follow-up after resection. Sequencing covered unsorted whole RNA taken from tumor, nontumor lung or frozen PBMC. TCRdb redid the calling of the 5' RACE reads with MiXCR, one entry per CDR3 protein. Of about 52,000 distinct CDR3 sequences listed, 7.4% are singletons. The specimen comprised PBMCs, sampled at follow-up. The receptors were gathered from a female donor with early-stage non-small cell lung cancer.

In its sample, this clonotype was seen many times. The chain is built from TRBV6-2 or TRBV6-3 and TRBJ2-1; D is unresolved. This CDR3 has 12 residues. Germline-derived CDR1 and CDR2 are MNHEY and SVGEGT. V lost 4 bases to trimming and J lost 7 bases, with 8 bases between them. This CDR3 is CASSSLRNEQFF. The CDR3 coding sequence is TGTGCCAGCAGTTCGCTCAGGAATGAGCAGTTCTTC.

This clonotype was picked up many times. V gene TRBV5-1 combines with J gene TRBJ2-7; D perhaps matches TRBD1 (6 bases). Trimming took 4 bases from V and 1 from J, leaving 15 bases between them. This CDR3 region has 15 residues. Per the germline V gene, CDR1 is SGHRS and CDR2 is YFSETQ. CDR3 protein: CASSRPGTPSYEQYF. DNA for the CDR3: TGCGCCAGCAGCCGTCCGGGGACACCTTCCTACGAGCAGTACTTC.

This clonotype turned up a few times. The chain combines TRBV6-5 with TRBJ2-1; TRBD1 matches 8 bases. CDR1 is MNHEY and CDR2 is SVGAGI in the germline V gene. V lost 5 bases and J lost 8; bases outside the gene matches: 5. The CDR3 sequence is 13 residues long. The CDR3 DNA sequence: TGTGCCAGCAGTAGGACAGGGAGGTATGAGCAGTTCTTC. Its translation: CASSRTGRYEQFF.

In its sample, this clonotype was seen many times. The chain links TRBV5-1 to TRBJ2-3; possibly TRBD2 for D (6 bases). CDR1 SGHRS and CDR2 YFSETQ come from the germline V gene. The germline V and J ends were trimmed by 2 bases and 2 bases, with 12 bases remaining between them. The CDR3 totals 15 residues. As DNA, the CDR3 is TGCGCCAGCAGCTTCATCGGGGGAAACACAGATACGCAGTATTTT. Amino acid sequence: CASSFIGGNTDTQYF.

This clonotype was picked up a small number of times. The chain joins TRBV29-1 to TRBJ2-7; 16 bases line up with TRBD2. From germline, CDR1 is SQVTM and CDR2 ANQGSEA. Trimming at V came to 3 bases and at J to 5 bases, leaving 7 bases not matched to a gene. The CDR3 is 16 residues long. CDR3 protein: CSVEGLAGGRKDEQYF. The DNA of the CDR3 is TGCAGCGTTGAGGGACTAGCGGGGGGGCGAAAGGACGAGCAGTACTTC.

In this sample, this clonotype turned up a few times. As DNA, the CDR3 is TGTGCCATCAGTGCGGGGGAGGGCGCTGAAGCTTTCTTT. Its translation: CAISAGEGAEAFF. J is TRBJ1-1 and V is TRBV10-3; tentative D call: TRBD1 (5 bases). The CDR3 covers 13 residues. Germline lookup yields CDR1 ENHRY and CDR2 SYGVKD. V gave up 4 bases and J gave up 6 bases, with 12 bases separating them.

This clonotype was counted between two and nine times. The chain joins TRBV6-5 to TRBJ1-5; no definite D call. The CDR3 runs to 11 residues. Trimming stripped 10 bases from V and 7 bases from J, with 11 bases between. Germline-derived CDR1 and CDR2 are MNHEY and SVGAGI. The CDR3 DNA follows: TGTGCCAACCGGTCAGGCCAGCCCCAGCATTTT. This translates into CANRSGQPQHF.

This clonotype was recorded a few times. The chain carries TRBV7-2 and TRBJ1-6; D possibly corresponds to TRBD1 (5 bases). The CDR3 contains 16 residues. Germline CDR1 is SGHTA and CDR2 is FQGNSA. V shed 3 bases and J shed 2 bases, with 11 bases lying between them. In DNA, the CDR3 is TGTGCCAGCAGCTTGGCGGGGGTTCCCTATAATTCACCCCTCCACTTT. It translates to CASSLAGVPYNSPLHF.

V is TRBV19 and J is TRBJ1-5; D is possibly TRBD1 (5 bases). CDR3 size: 16 residues. V was shortened by 1 base and J by 3 bases, with 13 bases between the two germline ends. Germline V gene data show CDR1 as LNHDA and CDR2 as SQIVND (reference sequence). The CDR3 bases are TGTGCCAGTAGTATAGCTACCTGGGGCCTCAATCAGCCCCAGCATTTT. Translating it yields CASSIATWGLNQPQHF.

In this sample, this clonotype turned up many times. This chain connects TRBV3-1 to TRBJ2-5; TRBD2 agrees at 14 bases. The CDR3 runs 16 residues. V lost 4 bases and J lost 3; bases outside the gene matches: 4. Germline V gene lookup returns CDR1 LGHDT and CDR2 YNNKEL (reference sequence). For the CDR3, the DNA is TGTGCCAGCAGCCTCCTGACTAGCGGGGGGGAAGAGACCCAGTACTTC. This gives the protein CASSLLTSGGEETQYF.

This clonotype was observed many times. The V call is TRBV5-1, the J call TRBJ1-2, with unresolved D. Germline values: CDR1 SGHRS, CDR2 YFSETQ. V lost 1 base and J lost 3, with 10 bases in between. The CDR3 covers 14 residues. In DNA, the CDR3 is TGCGCCAGCAGCTTGCTGAACTTAGACTATGGCTACACCTTC. Translating gives CASSLLNLDYGYTF. Full variable domain (outside the CDR3, taken from reference TRBV5-1 and TRBJ1-2): KAGVTQTPRYLIKTRGQQVTLSCSPISGHRSVSWYQQTPGQGLQFLFEYFSETQRNKGNFPGRFSGRQFSNSRSEMNVSTLELGDSALYLCASSLLNLDYGYTFGSGTRLTVV.

This clonotype has only a few counts. The rearrangement uses TRBV4-1 and TRBJ1-1; perhaps TRBD1 as D (6 bases). CDR3 length equals 15 residues. The V end lost 1 base, the J end lost 7 bases, and 16 bases lay between the germline ends. Germline assignment: CDR1 MGHRA and CDR2 YSYEKL. This chain's CDR3 is CASSQGLQGLGEAFF. The CDR3 DNA reads TGCGCCAGCAGCCAAGGCCTTCAGGGGTTGGGTGAAGCTTTCTTT.

This clonotype was seen many times. The rearrangement uses TRBV7-2 and TRBJ1-1; D uncertain. The CDR3 runs to 13 residues. Trimming took off 5 bases at V and 3 bases at J, with 10 bases between the two ends. The germline V gene has CDR1 SGHTA and CDR2 FQGNSA. For the CDR3, the DNA is TGTGCCAGCAGCCCGGTCGTCCACACTGAAGCTTTCTTT. Translated: CASSPVVHTEAFF.

V usage is TRBV12-3 or TRBV12-4 and J usage is TRBJ1-1; D may be TRBD1 (5 bases). The CDR3 has 12 amino acids. Trimming removed 8 bases at V and 6 bases at J, with 13 bases between. The CDR3 nucleotides read TGTGCCAGCCAACCCGGGACTCCTGAAGCTTTCTTT. Amino acids: CASQPGTPEAFF.

This chain joins TRBV7-9 and TRBJ1-5; no reliable D call. Trimming left V 5 bases short and J 6 bases short, with 14 bases between. CDR1 is SEHNR and CDR2 is FQNEAQ in the germline V gene (reference sequence). The CDR3 covers 14 residues. The CDR3 DNA is TGTGCCAGCAGCCCCCCGGCCCCATCTCAGCCCCAGCATTTT. Its protein product is CASSPPAPSQPQHF. The full variable domain, in which reference TRBV7-9 and TRBJ1-5 provide the parts outside the CDR3, is DTGVSQNPRHKITKRGQNVTFRCDPISEHNRLYWYRQTLGQGPEFLTYFQNEAQLEKSRLLSDRFSAERPKGSFSTLEIQRTEQGDSAMYLCASSPPAPSQPQHFGDGTRLSIL.

This clonotype was detected many times. The chain links TRBV6-1 to TRBJ1-1, with D perhaps TRBD1 (6 bases). Germline V CDR1 and CDR2: MNHNS, SASEGT. The ends were cut back, 3 bases at V and 8 bases at J, with 13 bases in the middle. CDR3 size: 13 residues. CDR3 DNA: TGTGCCAGCAGTGATGGTGGCAGGGGAGAAGCTTTCTTT. It translates to CASSDGGRGEAFF.

This clonotype has a handful of counts. CDR3 DNA sequence: TGTGCCAGCAGGGGCTTAACCTACGCAGATACGCAGTATTTT. Protein sequence: CASRGLTYADTQYF. J is TRBJ2-3 and V is TRBV6-1; D gene uncertain. The ends were cut back, 6 bases at V and 4 bases at J, with 14 bases in the middle. CDR3 length equals 14 residues. Germline V gene lookup returns CDR1 MNHNS and CDR2 SASEGT.

V usage is TRBV6-1 and J usage is TRBJ1-5; D gene uncertain. The germline V gene has CDR1 MNHNS and CDR2 SASEGT. Trimming pared 6 bases from V and 7 bases from J, leaving 10 bases between. The CDR3 extends over 12 amino acids. CDR3 protein: CASSPGYQPQHF. Written as DNA, the CDR3 is TGTGCCAGCAGCCCTGGATACCAGCCCCAGCATTTT.

This clonotype occurred a few times. The chain uses TRBV3-1 and TRBJ1-2, with D uncertain. The CDR3 is 13 residues long. Germline V lookup: CDR1 LGHDT, CDR2 YNNKEL (reference sequence). Deletions cut 1 base from V and 5 bases from J, with 8 bases between. As DNA, the CDR3 is TGTGCCAGCAGCCAAGCCATGTTTTATGGCTACACCTTC. Encoded protein: CASSQAMFYGYTF. Full variable domain (rest looked up from reference TRBV3-1 and TRBJ1-2): DTAVSQTPKYLVTQMGNDKSIKCEQNLGHDTMYWYKQDSKKFLKIMFSYNNKELIINETVPNRFSPKSPDKAHLNLHINSLELGDSAVYFCASSQAMFYGYTFGSGTRLTVV.

This clonotype has at least ten counts. V usage is TRBV7-9 and J usage is TRBJ1-5, with D unresolved. Germline CDR1 SEHNR, CDR2 FQNEAQ (reference sequence). Trimming left V 4 bases short and J 4 bases short, with 17 bases between. The CDR3 totals 16 residues. CDR3 loop: CASSSGVGRMNQPQHF. The CDR3 DNA is TGTGCCAGCAGCTCGGGTGTGGGGAGAATGAATCAGCCCCAGCATTTT.

This clonotype was counted many times. The J gene is TRBJ1-1, the V gene TRBV2, with TRBD1 matching 7 bases. Germline CDR1 SNHLY, CDR2 FYNNEI. The CDR3 has 15 residues. Unmatched junction bases numbered 13, after V lost 6 bases and J lost 6 bases. CDR3 region: CASSGPLQGRAEAFF. CDR3 coding DNA: TGTGCCAGCAGCGGACCCTTACAGGGGAGGGCTGAAGCTTTCTTT.

This clonotype has at least ten counts. The chain employs TRBV19 and TRBJ2-1; TRBD1 might be the D (6 bases). V was shortened by 7 bases and J by 4 bases, with 20 bases between the two germline ends. There are 16 residues in the CDR3. Germline lookup yields CDR1 LNHDA and CDR2 SQIVND (reference sequence). Here the CDR3 reads CASIPTGHDPYNEQFF. In nucleotides, the CDR3 is TGTGCCAGTATCCCGACAGGACACGACCCTTACAATGAGCAGTTCTTC.

There are many counts of this clonotype. The chain links TRBV7-2 to TRBJ1-2; D unclear. CDR3 size: 13 residues. CDR1 is SGHTA and CDR2 is FQGNSA in the germline V gene. The germline V and J ends were trimmed by 5 bases and 2 bases, with 9 bases remaining between them. This chain's CDR3 is CASSRPGNYGYTF. The CDR3 DNA is TGTGCCAGCAGCCGACCGGGCAACTATGGCTACACCTTC. Complete variable domain (other parts from reference TRBV7-2 and TRBJ1-2): GAGVSQSPSNKVTEKGKDVELRCDPISGHTALYWYRQSLGQGLEFLIYFQGNSAPDKSGLPSDRFSAERTGGSVSTLTIQRTQQEDSAVYLCASSRPGNYGYTFGSGTRLTVV.

This clonotype was recorded many times. The chain carries TRBV6-1 and TRBJ2-1, with TRBD2 identical over 7 bases. V gave up 6 bases and J gave up 8 bases; unmatched junction bases: 7. The CDR3 consists of 13 residues. Germline V gives CDR1 MNHNS, CDR2 SASEGT. This CDR3 is CASRRSGEYEQFF. CDR3 coding DNA: TGTGCCAGCAGGCGAAGCGGGGAATATGAGCAGTTCTTC.

This clonotype occurred many times. The genes are TRBV24-1 and TRBJ2-3; 9 positions match TRBD1. CDR1 and CDR2 (germline): KGHDR, SFDVKD. The CDR3 consists of 16 residues. V gave up 6 bases and J gave up 2 bases; unmatched junction bases: 8. The CDR3 is CATSITGGAPTDTQYF. The CDR3 nucleotides are TGTGCCACCAGTATAACAGGGGGCGCGCCCACAGATACGCAGTATTTT.

Only a few counts were recorded for this clonotype. The V call is TRBV28, the J call TRBJ2-7; possible D gene TRBD2, 5 bases. V shed 8 bases and J shed 3 bases, with 8 bases lying between them. Germline lookup yields CDR1 MDHEN and CDR2 SYDVKM. The CDR3 contains 11 residues. CDR3 sequence: CASLEGYEQYF. Here the CDR3 DNA reads TGTGCCAGCCTAGAGGGCTACGAGCAGTACTTC.

This clonotype was picked up many times. The rearrangement links TRBV24-1 to TRBJ2-3; tentative D call: TRBD2 (7 bases). Germline V gene sequence: CDR1 KGHDR, CDR2 SFDVKD. The CDR3 runs to 12 residues. V was clipped by 5 bases and J by 13 bases, with 15 bases between them. In DNA form, the CDR3 reads TGTGCCACCAGTGTTGCGGGGGCCGACAAGTATTTT. Translating it yields CATSVAGADKYF.

This clonotype was counted ten times or more. The gene calls are TRBV29-1 and TRBJ2-5; 7 bases fit TRBD1. The CDR3 consists of 13 residues. CDR1 SQVTM and CDR2 ANQGSEA come from the germline V gene. Trimming took 8 bases from V and 4 from J; bases not matched to a gene: 10. This CDR3 reads CSTGQPRGETQYF. The CDR3 nucleotides are TGCAGCACGGGACAGCCCCGAGGAGAGACCCAGTACTTC.